Below are 23 T cell receptor beta chains sequenced from a single sample in a study of control samples from healthy donors and cancer patients (dated by TCRdb to the early 2020s). Libraries came from the immunoSEQ multiplex PCR assay. Entries here come from immuneACCESS through TCRdb and include only in-frame sequences with V and J called. Some clones fail to appear in such tables; in the studies checked, an unresolved V gene covers under half of the shortfall, and the cause of the remainder is unknown. Counted in this sample were roughly 150,000 clones; 80% to 95% of them appeared once. Approximately 0.7% of the sample comes from the top ten. Sequences were obtained from blood. These receptors came from a woman aged 25 to 39 in good health.

The chain couples TRBV4-1 to TRBJ1-2; D perhaps matches TRBD1 (6 bases). The V and J ends lost 4 bases and 2 bases respectively, with 11 bases between them. The CDR3 has 14 residues. CDR1 is MGHRA and CDR2 is YSYEKL in the germline V gene. The CDR3 DNA sequence: TGCGCCAGCAGCCTCACCGGGACAAACTATGGCTACACCTTC. This translates into CASSLTGTNYGYTF.

The chain recombines TRBV29-1 with TRBJ1-1; weak D call: TRBD1 (6 bases). The CDR3 totals 13 residues. V dropped 4 bases and J dropped 0 bases, with 9 bases sitting between them. Per the germline V gene, CDR1 is SQVTM and CDR2 is ANQGSEA. In DNA, the CDR3 is TGCAGCGTTGTAAAGGGGGTGAACACTGAAGCTTTCTTT. Translated: CSVVKGVNTEAFF.

The chain has TRBV7-9 and TRBJ2-1; 12 positions agree with TRBD2. The J segment lost 6 bases and the V segment lost 1 base, leaving 1 base of the junction unmatched. In germline, CDR1 is SEHNR, CDR2 FQNEAQ (reference sequence). The CDR3 runs to 15 residues. The CDR3 sequence is CASSLGLAGVNEQFF. CDR3 in DNA: TGTGCCAGCAGCTTAGGACTAGCGGGAGTCAATGAGCAGTTCTTC.

V and J are TRBV30 and TRBJ2-1; TRBD2 is a possible D gene (5 bases). Trimming left V 2 bases short and J 10 bases short, with 9 bases between. The length of the CDR3 is 11 residues. Germline loops: CDR1 GTSNPN, CDR2 SVGIG (reference sequence). CDR3 protein: CAWSSTREQFF. CDR3 nucleotides: TGTGCCTGGAGTTCAACTAGAGAGCAGTTCTTC. Together with reference TRBV30 and TRBJ2-1, the CDR3 gives the full variable domain: SQTIHQWPATLVQPVGSPLSLECTVEGTSNPNLYWYRQAAGRGLQLLFYSVGIGQISSEVPQNLSASRPQDRQFILSSKKLLLSDSGFYLCAWSSTREQFFGPGTRLTVL.

This clone was counted once. The chain employs TRBV25-1 and TRBJ1-1; D gene uncertain. CDR1 is MGHDK and CDR2 is SYGVNS in the germline V gene. V gave up 5 bases and J gave up 1 base, with 8 bases separating them. The CDR3 runs to 13 residues. The CDR3 bases are TGTGCCAGCAGTTTAGGGCAGAACACTGAAGCTTTCTTT. This gives the protein CASSLGQNTEAFF.

This chain uses TRBV19 with TRBJ2-7; 7 bases are shared with TRBD2. V was pared by 3 bases and J by 0 bases, with 8 bases of the junction left unmatched. Germline assignment: CDR1 LNHDA and CDR2 SQIVND (reference sequence). The CDR3 loop spans 16 amino acids. CDR3 sequence: CASSIVTSRGSYEQYF. DNA for the CDR3: TGTGCCAGTAGTATCGTGACTAGCCGGGGCTCCTACGAGCAGTACTTC.

This chain links TRBV19 with TRBJ1-5; D not certain. The CDR3 covers 17 residues. Per germline, CDR1 LNHDA and CDR2 SQIVND (reference sequence). V gave up 1 base and J gave up 2 bases, with 15 bases separating them. CDR3 nucleotides: TGTGCCAGTAGTATAGGGGCGGGGAACGCGGGCAATCAGCCCCAGCATTTT. Residues: CASSIGAGNAGNQPQHF.

This chain joins TRBV6-5 and TRBJ2-7; 12 nucleotides line up with TRBD1. Germline V lookup: CDR1 MNHEY, CDR2 SVGAGI. This CDR3 contains 13 residues. The trim removed 2 bases at V and 9 bases at J, leaving 2 bases unmatched. The CDR3 sequence: CASSYGTGGPQYF. In nucleotides, the CDR3 is TGTGCCAGCAGTTACGGGACAGGGGGCCCGCAGTACTTC.

This chain connects TRBV4-1 to TRBJ2-1; 7 bases map to TRBD1. The CDR3 loop spans 13 amino acids. Looked up from germline, CDR1 is MGHRA and CDR2 is YSYEKL. J lost 8 bases, V lost 6 bases, and 7 bases had no gene match. CDR3 sequence: CASSLSTGDEQFF. The CDR3 nucleotides are TGCGCCAGCAGTCTGTCCACAGGGGATGAGCAGTTCTTC.

This rearrangement joins TRBV3-1 (or the pseudogene TRBV3-2) to TRBJ2-2, with D perhaps matching TRBD1 (6 bases). The CDR3 spans 15 residues. Germline CDR1 and CDR2: LGHDT and YNNKEL (reference sequence). V lost 1 base and J 2 bases, leaving 8 bases between the germline ends. In nucleotides, the CDR3 is TGTGCCAGCAGCCAAGTAGGGGGAAACACCGGGGAGCTGTTTTTT. Amino acids: CASSQVGGNTGELFF.

The chain links TRBV7-9 to TRBJ2-7, with 8 positions matching TRBD1. Germline CDR1 and CDR2: SEHNR and FQNEAQ (reference sequence). This CDR3 has 15 amino acids. V shed 5 bases and J 3 bases; nucleotides not matched to a gene: 9. DNA of the CDR3: TGTGCCAGCAGCGGGCCGGGACAGGCTTACTACGAGCAGTACTTC. Translation gives CASSGPGQAYYEQYF.

V gene TRBV27 combines with J gene TRBJ1-1; D is possibly TRBD1 (6 bases). Trimming removed 4 bases from V and 3 bases from J, with 18 bases in between. This CDR3 is built from 16 residues. Germline lookup yields CDR1 MNHEY and CDR2 SMNVEV (reference sequence). CDR3 DNA sequence: TGTGCCAGCAGTTCTACTTTAGGGGGGATGTACACTGAAGCTTTCTTT. This sequence encodes CASSSTLGGMYTEAFF.

The rearrangement uses TRBV28 and TRBJ1-5; D call uncertain. The CDR3 contains 15 residues. Trimming removed 10 bases at V and 2 bases at J, with 18 bases between. CDR1 is MDHEN and CDR2 is SYDVKM in the germline V gene. CDR3: CATTSPAWGNQPQHF. The CDR3 bases are TGTGCCACCACCTCCCCCGCGTGGGGCAATCAGCCCCAGCATTTT.

The V call is TRBV4-1, the J call TRBJ2-5, with 11 positions matching TRBD2. The germline V gene has CDR1 MGHRA and CDR2 YSYEKL. The CDR3 is made up of 16 amino acids. V trimming: 1 base; J trimming: 6 bases; junction bases outside the gene matches: 7. DNA of the CDR3: TGCGCCAGCAGCCAAGTTGAGGCTAGCGGGAGGCAGACCCAGTACTTC. Its translation is CASSQVEASGRQTQYF.

This chain uses TRBV27 with TRBJ2-7; 9 bases map to TRBD1. CDR1 and CDR2 (germline): MNHEY, SMNVEV (reference sequence). CDR3 length equals 15 residues. Unmatched junction bases numbered 9, after V lost 5 bases and J lost 4 bases. Written as DNA, the CDR3 is TGTGCCAGCAGTCTCGGGACAGGGACGTGGTACGAGCAGTACTTC. Its protein is CASSLGTGTWYEQYF.

CDR3 nucleotides: TGTGCCAGCTCACAGACGGAATACTATGGCTACACCTTC. This translates into CASSQTEYYGYTF. The chain links TRBV18 to TRBJ1-2; D call uncertain. Germline V gives CDR1 KGHSH, CDR2 LQKENI. This CDR3 region has 13 residues. V gave up 4 bases and J gave up 3 bases, with 9 bases separating them.

This rearrangement joins TRBV6-5 to TRBJ2-3, with D perhaps TRBD2 (6 bases). V dropped 2 bases and J dropped 0 bases, with 12 bases sitting between them. The length of the CDR3 is 16 residues. Germline CDR1 is MNHEY and CDR2 is SVGAGI. Written as DNA, the CDR3 is TGTGCCAGCAGTTACGGTTGGGGGACTAGCACAGATACGCAGTATTTT. Translating it yields CASSYGWGTSTDTQYF.

The genes are TRBV27 and TRBJ2-2, with unresolved D. This CDR3 comprises 13 residues. The V end lost 6 bases, the J end lost 5 bases, and 10 bases lay between the germline ends. Germline CDR1 MNHEY, CDR2 SMNVEV (reference sequence). The CDR3 nucleotides read TGTGCCAGCAGCACCCACGGAACCGGGGAGCTGTTTTTT. Encoded protein: CASSTHGTGELFF.

The chain uses TRBV6-1 and TRBJ2-3; D ambiguous. Trimming stripped 1 base from V and 0 bases from J, with 8 bases between. Germline V gene lookup returns CDR1 MNHNS and CDR2 SASEGT. This CDR3 has 15 residues. CDR3 in amino acids: CASSEDLSSTDTQYF. Written as DNA, the CDR3 is TGTGCCAGCAGTGAAGACCTAAGTAGCACAGATACGCAGTATTTT.

This chain uses TRBV23-1 with TRBJ1-2; 9 nucleotides align to TRBD1. TRBV23-1 is noted as an ORF with a role that remains uncertain. The trim removed 4 bases at V and 2 bases at J, leaving 11 bases unmatched. The CDR3 consists of 17 residues. The CDR3, as DNA: TGCGCCAGCAGTCGCGGGCCGGGACAGGGTGGGAACTATGGCTACACCTTC. It is translated as CASSRGPGQGGNYGYTF.

The rearrangement joins TRBV6-5 to TRBJ2-1; no clear D gene. Trimming pared 2 bases from V and 8 bases from J, leaving 10 bases between. The CDR3 runs to 13 residues. In germline, CDR1 is MNHEY, CDR2 SVGAGI. Here the CDR3 reads CASSYLEGDEQFF. The DNA of the CDR3 is TGTGCCAGCAGTTACCTCGAAGGCGATGAGCAGTTCTTC.

The chain is built from TRBV2 and TRBJ2-7; 7 positions agree with TRBD1. Germline trimming cut 1 base from V and 3 bases from J; bases unmatched to any gene: 15. The germline V gene has CDR1 SNHLY and CDR2 FYNNEI. CDR3 size: 18 residues. The chain's CDR3 is CASSEGDREYCLHYEQYF. The CDR3 DNA is TGTGCCAGCAGTGAAGGTGACAGGGAATATTGTCTCCACTACGAGCAGTACTTC.

V gene TRBV6-4 combines with J gene TRBJ2-6, with TRBD1 as a possible D gene (5 bases). This CDR3 has 15 residues. Trimming stripped 6 bases from V and 0 bases from J, with 9 bases between. Germline CDR1 is MRHNA and CDR2 is SNTAGT. For the CDR3, the DNA is TGTGCCAGCAGCCAGGGTTACTCTGGGGCCAACGTCCTGACTTTC. Translating it yields CASSQGYSGANVLTF.